One T cell receptor beta chain is described in this entry. Its specificity is not known. This record comes from a study of T cell repertoires in cytomegalovirus infection. Study information: CMV infection plus the matching HLA type was flagged by public TCR beta signatures.

Broader study findings: Cumulative public TCR beta family frequency identified carriers of CMV plus the relevant HLA. In two of eight donors, the top clonotype was HLA-C-restricted CMV-specific.

TCRdb analysed the reads with MiXCR anew, one entry per CDR3 protein. The table includes roughly 760,000 distinct CDR3 sequences, 35% detected once. The CDR3 is 14 amino acids. Trimming removed 2 bases from V and 6 bases from J, with 10 bases in between. Germline V gene data show CDR1 as MGHRA and CDR2 as YSYEKL. This rearrangement joins TRBV4-1 to TRBJ2-2, with D hard to call. What was sequenced was PBMCs. The sequence came from a human donor in good health (CMV status not recorded). Some clones in this sample may be carry-over from other donors' samples. CDR3 sequence (DNA): TGCGCCAGCAGCCAATGGCGGTTAGCCGGGGAGCTGTTTTTT. Amino acids: CASSQWRLAGELFF.